This TCR beta chain was identified in a study of identical twins. MiXCR, applied by TCRdb to the 5' RACE reads, yields one record per CDR3 protein. The sample records about 200,000 distinct CDR3 sequences, approximately 5.9% being singletons. Germline CDR1 and CDR2: SGHVS and FQNEAQ. V was pared by 4 bases and J by 3 bases, with 15 bases between. The CDR3 is 15 amino acids. These data were also filed under a second study, of T cells expressing NK-cell markers.

The TCR comes from a woman younger than 35 in good health. The specimen sequenced was CD8+ T cells sorted from blood. The gene calls are TRBV7-8 and TRBJ2-5; either TRBD1 or TRBD2 may fit D (6 bases each). The CDR3 reads CASSSKPRGEETQYF. As DNA, the CDR3 is TGTGCCAGCAGCTCAAAACCTAGGGGGGAAGAGACCCAGTACTTC. The full variable domain, in which reference TRBV7-8 and TRBJ2-5 provide the parts outside the CDR3, is GAGVSQSPRYKVAKRGQDVALRCDPISGHVSLFWYQQALGQGPEFLTYFQNEAQLDKSGLPSDRFFAERPEGSVSTLKIQRTQQEDSAVYLCASSSKPRGEETQYFGPGTRLLVL.